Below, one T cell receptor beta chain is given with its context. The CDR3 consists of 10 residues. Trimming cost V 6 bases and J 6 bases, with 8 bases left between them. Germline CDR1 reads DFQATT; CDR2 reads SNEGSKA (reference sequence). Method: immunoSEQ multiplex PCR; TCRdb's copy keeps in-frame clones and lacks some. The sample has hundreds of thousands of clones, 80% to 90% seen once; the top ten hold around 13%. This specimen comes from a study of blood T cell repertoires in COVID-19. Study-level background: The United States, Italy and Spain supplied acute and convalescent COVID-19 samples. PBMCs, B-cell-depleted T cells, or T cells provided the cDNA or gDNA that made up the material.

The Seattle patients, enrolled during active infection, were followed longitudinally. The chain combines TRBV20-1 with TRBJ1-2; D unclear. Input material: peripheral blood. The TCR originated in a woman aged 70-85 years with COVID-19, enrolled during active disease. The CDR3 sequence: CSASKNGYTF. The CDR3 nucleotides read TGCAGTGCGTCTAAAAATGGCTACACCTTC.